The source of this T cell receptor beta chain is a study of CD8 T cells in ankylosing spondylitis. Findings and caveats of the study: Blood of patients with ankylosing spondylitis appeared to be characterized by a TCR beta motif of eight highly homologous variants. Matched ankylosing spondylitis synovial fluid reportedly showed significant enrichment of disease-linked clones. Prior work had noted some motif variants in reactive arthritis blood and synovial fluid.

In TCRdb, the 5' RACE reads were re-called with MiXCR into one record per CDR3 protein. The repertoire holds about 360,000 distinct CDR3 sequences, approximately 20% seen once, with over 10% in the top ten. Germline CDR1 is MNHEY and CDR2 is SVGAGI. The CDR3 runs 14 residues. Deletions cut 0 bases from V and 5 bases from J, with 10 bases between. The table lists this clonotype with a few counts. Its antigen is as yet unknown. The sample was blood, either unsorted or a sorted T cell fraction (not recorded which). The TCR sequence derives from a male donor with ankylosing spondylitis or in good health (not recorded which). The V gene is TRBV6-5, the J gene TRBJ1-1; perhaps TRBD1 as D (5 bases). CDR3 coding DNA: TGTGCCAGCAGTTACTCAGAGTCAGGGACTGAAGCTTTCTTT. This gives the protein CASSYSESGTEAFF.